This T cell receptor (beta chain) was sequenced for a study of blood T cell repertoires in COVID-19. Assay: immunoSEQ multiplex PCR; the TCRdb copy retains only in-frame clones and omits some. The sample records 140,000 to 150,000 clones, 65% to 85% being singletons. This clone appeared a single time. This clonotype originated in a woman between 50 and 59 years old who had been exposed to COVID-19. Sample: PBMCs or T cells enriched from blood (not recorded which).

The CDR3 sequence: CASSAGLADNEQFF. The CDR3 nucleotides are TGCGCCAGCAGCGCGGGACTAGCGGACAATGAGCAGTTCTTC. This chain joins TRBV5-1 and TRBJ2-1, with 11 bases identical to TRBD2. This CDR3 spans 14 amino acids. V dropped 4 bases and J dropped 5; count of bases not matched to a gene: 2. The V gene's germline CDR1 is SGHRS and CDR2 YFSETQ.